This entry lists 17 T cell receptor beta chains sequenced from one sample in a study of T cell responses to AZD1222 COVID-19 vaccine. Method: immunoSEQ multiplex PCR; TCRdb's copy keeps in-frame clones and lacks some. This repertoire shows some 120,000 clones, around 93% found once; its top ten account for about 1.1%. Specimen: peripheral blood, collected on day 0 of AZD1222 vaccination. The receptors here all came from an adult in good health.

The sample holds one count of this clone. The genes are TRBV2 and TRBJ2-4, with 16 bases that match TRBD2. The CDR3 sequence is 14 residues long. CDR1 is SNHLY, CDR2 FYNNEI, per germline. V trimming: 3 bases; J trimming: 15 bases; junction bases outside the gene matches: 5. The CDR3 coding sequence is TGTGCCAGCAGTGAGGGACTAGCGGGAGGGCCTCGGTACTTC. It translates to CASSEGLAGGPRYF.

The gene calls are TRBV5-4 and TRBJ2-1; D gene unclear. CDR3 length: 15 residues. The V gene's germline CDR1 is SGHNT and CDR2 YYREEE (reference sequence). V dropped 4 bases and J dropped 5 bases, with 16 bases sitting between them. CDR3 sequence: CASSHDPGSDNEQFF. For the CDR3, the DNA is TGTGCCAGCAGCCATGACCCCGGGTCGGACAATGAGCAGTTCTTC.

This CDR3 is CASSLRGTGVNSPLHF. In DNA form, the CDR3 reads TGTGCCAGCAGTTTAAGGGGAACAGGGGTTAATTCACCCCTCCACTTT. The gene calls are TRBV27 and TRBJ1-6; 7 positions match TRBD1. The V gene's germline CDR1 is MNHEY and CDR2 SMNVEV (reference sequence). J lost 6 bases, V lost 2 bases, and 7 bases had no gene match. This CDR3 contains 16 residues.

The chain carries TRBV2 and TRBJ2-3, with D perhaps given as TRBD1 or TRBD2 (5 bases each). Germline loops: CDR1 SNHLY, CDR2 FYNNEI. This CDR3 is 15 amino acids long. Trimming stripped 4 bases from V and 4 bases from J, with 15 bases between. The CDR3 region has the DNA TGTGCCAGCAGTGGGGACCTTTTCCGACCAGATACGCAGTATTTT. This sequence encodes CASSGDLFRPDTQYF. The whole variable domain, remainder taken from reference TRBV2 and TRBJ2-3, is EPEVTQTPSHQVTQMGQEVILRCVPISNHLYFYWYRQILGQKVEFLVSFYNNEISEKSEIFDDQFSVERPDGSNFTLKIRSTKLEDSAMYFCASSGDLFRPDTQYFGPGTRLTVL.

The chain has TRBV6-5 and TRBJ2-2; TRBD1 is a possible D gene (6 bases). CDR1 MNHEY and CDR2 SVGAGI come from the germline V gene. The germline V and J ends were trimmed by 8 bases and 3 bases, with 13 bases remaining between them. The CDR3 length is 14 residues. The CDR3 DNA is TGTGCCAGCTTGAAGACAGGCTACACCGGGGAGCTGTTTTTT. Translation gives CASLKTGYTGELFF.

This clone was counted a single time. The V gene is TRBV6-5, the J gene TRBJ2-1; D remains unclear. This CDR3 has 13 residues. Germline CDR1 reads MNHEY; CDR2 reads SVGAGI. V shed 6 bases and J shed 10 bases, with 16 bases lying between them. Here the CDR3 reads CASRRAGYREQFF. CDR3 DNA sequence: TGTGCCAGCAGGCGAGCAGGTTATAGGGAGCAGTTCTTC.

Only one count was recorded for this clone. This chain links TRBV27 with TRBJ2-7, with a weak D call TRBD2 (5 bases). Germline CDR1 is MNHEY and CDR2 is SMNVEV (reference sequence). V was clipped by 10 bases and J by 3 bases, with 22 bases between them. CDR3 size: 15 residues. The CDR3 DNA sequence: TGTGCCACCGCGCCTTTAAGATTAGCGAACTACGAGCAGTACTTC. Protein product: CATAPLRLANYEQYF.

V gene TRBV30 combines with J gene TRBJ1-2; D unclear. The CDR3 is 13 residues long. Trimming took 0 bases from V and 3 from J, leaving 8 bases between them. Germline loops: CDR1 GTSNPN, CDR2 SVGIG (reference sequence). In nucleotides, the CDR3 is TGTGCCTGGAGTGTTGACGGGTACTATGGCTACACCTTC. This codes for CAWSVDGYYGYTF.

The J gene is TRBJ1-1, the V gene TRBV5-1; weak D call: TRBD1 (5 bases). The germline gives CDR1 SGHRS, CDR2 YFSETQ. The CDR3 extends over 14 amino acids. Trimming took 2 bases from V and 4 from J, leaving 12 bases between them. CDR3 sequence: CASSLRKGSTEAFF. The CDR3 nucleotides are TGCGCCAGCAGCTTACGTAAGGGGAGCACTGAAGCTTTCTTT.

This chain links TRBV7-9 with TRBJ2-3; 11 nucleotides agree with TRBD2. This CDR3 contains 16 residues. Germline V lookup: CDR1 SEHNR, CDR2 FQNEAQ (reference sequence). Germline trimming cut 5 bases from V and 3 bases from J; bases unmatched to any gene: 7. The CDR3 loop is CASSPIAGGKTDTQYF. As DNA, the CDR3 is TGTGCCAGCAGCCCAATAGCGGGAGGGAAAACAGATACGCAGTATTTT. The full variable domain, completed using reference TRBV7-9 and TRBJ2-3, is DTGVSQNPRHKITKRGQNVTFRCDPISEHNRLYWYRQTLGQGPEFLTYFQNEAQLEKSRLLSDRFSAERPKGSFSTLEIQRTEQGDSAMYLCASSPIAGGKTDTQYFGPGTRLTVL.

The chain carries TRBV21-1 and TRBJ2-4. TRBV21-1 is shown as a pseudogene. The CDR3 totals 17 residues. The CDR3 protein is CASSHLVVWVEKNIQYF. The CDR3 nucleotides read TGTGCCAGCAGCCACCTGGTTGTCTGGGTTGAGAAAAACATTCAGTACTTC.

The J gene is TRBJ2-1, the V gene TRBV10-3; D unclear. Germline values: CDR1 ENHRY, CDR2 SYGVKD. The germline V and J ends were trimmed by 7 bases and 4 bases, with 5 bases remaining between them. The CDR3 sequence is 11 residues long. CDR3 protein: CAITSYNEQFF. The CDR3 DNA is TGTGCCATCACCAGTTACAATGAGCAGTTCTTC.

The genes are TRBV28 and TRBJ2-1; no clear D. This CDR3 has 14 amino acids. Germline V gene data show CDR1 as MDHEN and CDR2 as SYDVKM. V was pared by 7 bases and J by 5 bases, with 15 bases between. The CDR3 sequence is CASTSVSLHNEQFF. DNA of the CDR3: TGTGCCAGCACCTCGGTCTCTCTTCACAATGAGCAGTTCTTC.

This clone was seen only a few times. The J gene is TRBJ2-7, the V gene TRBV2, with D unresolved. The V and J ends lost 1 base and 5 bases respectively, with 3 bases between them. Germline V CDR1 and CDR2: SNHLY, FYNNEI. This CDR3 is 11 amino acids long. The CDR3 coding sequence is TGTGCCAGCAGTGAAGAGCACGAGCAGTACTTC. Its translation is CASSEEHEQYF.

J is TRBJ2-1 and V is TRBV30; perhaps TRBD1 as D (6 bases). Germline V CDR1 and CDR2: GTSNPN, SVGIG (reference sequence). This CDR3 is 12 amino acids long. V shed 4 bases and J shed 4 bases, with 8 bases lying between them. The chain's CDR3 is CAWTRGYNEQFF. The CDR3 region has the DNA TGTGCCTGGACTAGGGGGTACAATGAGCAGTTCTTC.

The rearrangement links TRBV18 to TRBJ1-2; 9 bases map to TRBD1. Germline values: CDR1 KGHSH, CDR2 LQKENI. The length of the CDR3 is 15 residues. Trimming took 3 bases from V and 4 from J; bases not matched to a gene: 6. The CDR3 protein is CASSPPGQGIYGYTF. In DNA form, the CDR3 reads TGTGCCAGCTCACCCCCCGGACAGGGGATCTATGGCTACACCTTC.

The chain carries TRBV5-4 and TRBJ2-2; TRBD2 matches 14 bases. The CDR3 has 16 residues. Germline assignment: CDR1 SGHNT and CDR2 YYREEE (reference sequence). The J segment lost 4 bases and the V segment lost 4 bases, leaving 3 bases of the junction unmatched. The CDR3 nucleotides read TGTGCCAGCAGCCAGACTAGCGGGAGGGGCACCGGGGAGCTGTTTTTT. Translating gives CASSQTSGRGTGELFF.